This TCR beta chain was identified during a study of shared clonotypes between healthy human individuals. The authors sequenced unsorted PBMC DNA on ten immunoSEQ deep assay plates. Sequencing was performed with immunoSEQ multiplex PCR; in TCRdb, only in-frame clones are kept and a portion is missing. The sample lists about 560,000 clones, roughly four fifths occurring once. For this clone: Its antigen is as yet unknown.

Study-wide findings and caveats: Sampling covered nothing but blood. Tissue TCR repertoires likely differ from those found in blood.

The source of this sequence is a woman aged 40-49 years in good health. Some clones in this sample may be carry-over from other donors' samples. Sample: PBMCs.

CDR3 DNA sequence: TGTGCCAGCGGCAGGGCCTCCTACGAGCAGTACTTC. This gives the protein CASGRASYEQYF. The chain carries TRBV28 and TRBJ2-5; possible D gene TRBD1, 5 bases. The J call may be wrong; the DNA end is better matched by TRBJ2-7. The CDR3 runs to 12 residues. The germline V gene encodes CDR1 MDHEN and CDR2 SYDVKM.